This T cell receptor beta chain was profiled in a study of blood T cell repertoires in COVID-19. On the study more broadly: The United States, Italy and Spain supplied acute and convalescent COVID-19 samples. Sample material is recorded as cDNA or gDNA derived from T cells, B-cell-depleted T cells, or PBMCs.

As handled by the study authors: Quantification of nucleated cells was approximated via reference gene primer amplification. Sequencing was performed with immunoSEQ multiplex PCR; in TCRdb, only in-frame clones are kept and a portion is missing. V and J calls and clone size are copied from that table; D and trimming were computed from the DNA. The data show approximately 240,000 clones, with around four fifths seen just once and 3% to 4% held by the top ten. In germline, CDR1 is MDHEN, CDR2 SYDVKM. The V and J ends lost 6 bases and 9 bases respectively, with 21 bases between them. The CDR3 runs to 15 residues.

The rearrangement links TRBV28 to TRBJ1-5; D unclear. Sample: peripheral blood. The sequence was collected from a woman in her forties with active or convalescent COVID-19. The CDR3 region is CASSSLGEKHGPQHF. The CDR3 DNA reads TGTGCCAGCAGCTCCTTGGGCGAGAAGCATGGGCCCCAGCATTTT.